This T cell receptor beta chain was identified during a study of blood T cells in healthy people across ages. Study-wide results and caveats: Any conclusive comparison of naive versus antigen-experienced cells was prevented by using unsorted PBMCs. Estimates drawn from one million T cells were deemed to understate diversity.

Primers used in a second PCR of roughly 6 to 11 cycles were a sample-barcoded 5' primer and a J-beta primer mix. TCRdb re-derived calls from the 5' RACE reads in MiXCR, one entry per CDR3 protein. The sample consists of 650,000 to 1,000,000 distinct CDR3 sequences, approximately 35% of them appearing once. This clonotype has only a few counts. Antigen specificity is unknown. The CDR3 totals 15 residues. The V end lost 3 bases, the J end lost 4 bases, and 12 bases lay between the germline ends. CDR1 LGHNA and CDR2 YNFKEQ come from the germline V gene. Source material: blood. This clonotype originated in a man between 18 and 35 years old in good health. J is TRBJ2-2 and V is TRBV4-2, with D perhaps matching TRBD1 or TRBD2 (6 bases each). This CDR3 reads CASSHFGGFTGELFF. The CDR3 DNA sequence: TGTGCCAGCAGCCATTTCGGGGGCTTCACCGGGGAGCTGTTTTTT.